The rows below give T cell receptor beta chains drawn from one sample of a study of cytomegalovirus exposure and HLA in healthy donors. The repertoire was sequenced with immunoSEQ multiplex PCR; TCRdb's copy has only in-frame clones and lacks some. The data hold approximately 150,000 clones, with under 90% observed a single time. The source material was PBMCs. The origin of the receptors is a boy aged 2 to 10 in good health and CMV-seronegative. CDR3s include the opening cysteine and the closing phenylalanine or tryptophan.

CASSLAVRGQGNEKLFF,TRBV7-2
CASSGAGTVSYEQYF,TRBV5-1
CASSQLSTLVSNQPQHF,TRBV16
CASSLLSVGKGGDAFF,TRBV28
CASSQGAGRGGTQYF,TRBV4-2
CASSIDRGLAGTGELFF,TRBV19
CASSLEGAGGPETQYF,TRBV5-1
CATRTGDSPLHF,TRBV19
CASSSKPGLAPNTGELFF,TRBV11-1
CATSRVGAAGTEAFF,TRBV15
CASSSDAGGLYEQYF,TRBV7-2
CASSDGGVGYTF,TRBV6-1
CASTAGTGDNYEQYF,TRBV9
CASSVRSGRTDTQYF,TRBV9
CASSIDWTSGRRVGVRNEQFF,TRBV19
CASSDRAAGRNTEAFF,TRBV28
CASSLLEVSSYNEQFF,TRBV5-4
CASSPRQGTAGNTIYF,TRBV7-2
CASSQTKDKYGYTF,TRBV6-6
CAISDGSGRTYEQFF,TRBV10-3
CASAPEGLAGYTF,TRBV19
CASSSNPGTGSSYEQYF,TRBV7-8
CASGKTGRLYEQYF,TRBV5-6
CASSLGGTHAYEQYF,TRBV4-1